The sequence of this T cell receptor beta chain was determined in a study of cytomegalovirus exposure and HLA in healthy donors. A note on this clone: Its antigen is unknown.

CDR1 and CDR2 from the germline V gene are SGDLS and YYNGEE. Trimming removed 2 bases from V and 2 bases from J; junction bases left unmatched: 11. The CDR3 length is 17 residues. It was with 60 Vbeta and 13 Jbeta primers that the PCR ran. The table came from immunoSEQ multiplex PCR; TCRdb's copy has only in-frame clones and leaves some out. The table records about 130,000 clones, 65% to 80% of them present only once. Whole-study results and caveats: Most TCR sequences were uncommon, yet certain public TCRs appeared in many donors. Sequence variants that were highly shared formed a cluster that was likely a sequencing artifact.

This TCR derives from a woman aged 40-49 years in good health and CMV-seronegative. Sequenced input: PBMCs. The V call is TRBV9, the J call TRBJ2-3, with 7 bases identical to TRBD2. CDR3 DNA sequence: TGTGCCAGCAGCGTGCATAGAAGTGGGGGGGACACAGATACGCAGTATTTT. Translated, it gives CASSVHRSGGDTDTQYF.